The present T cell receptor (beta chain) was sequenced within a study of blood T cell repertoires in COVID-19. On the study more broadly: T cells, B-cell-depleted T cells, or PBMCs provided the cDNA or gDNA that served as material.

Adults between about 18 and 95 years of age took part from about two dozen US areas. The germline gives CDR1 LGHDT, CDR2 YNNKEL (reference sequence). V dropped 4 bases and J dropped 5 bases, with 5 bases sitting between them. The CDR3 totals 11 residues. As processed by the authors: Quantification of nucleated cells was approximated via reference gene primer amplification. The method was immunoSEQ multiplex PCR; TCRdb's version includes in-frame clones alone and lacks a portion of them. V and J calls and clone size are given by that table; D and trimming were obtained from the DNA. This repertoire shows roughly 170,000 clones, approximately 87% found once; its top ten account for approximately 4.4%.

The rearrangement uses TRBV3-1 (or the pseudogene TRBV3-2) and TRBJ1-2; D not certain. Sequenced material: PBMCs or T cells enriched from blood (not recorded which). The origin of this receptor is a woman aged 45-65 years who had recovered from COVID-19. CDR3 nucleotides: TGTGCCAGCAGCCTTCGGTATGGCTACACCTTC. Translated, it gives CASSLRYGYTF.